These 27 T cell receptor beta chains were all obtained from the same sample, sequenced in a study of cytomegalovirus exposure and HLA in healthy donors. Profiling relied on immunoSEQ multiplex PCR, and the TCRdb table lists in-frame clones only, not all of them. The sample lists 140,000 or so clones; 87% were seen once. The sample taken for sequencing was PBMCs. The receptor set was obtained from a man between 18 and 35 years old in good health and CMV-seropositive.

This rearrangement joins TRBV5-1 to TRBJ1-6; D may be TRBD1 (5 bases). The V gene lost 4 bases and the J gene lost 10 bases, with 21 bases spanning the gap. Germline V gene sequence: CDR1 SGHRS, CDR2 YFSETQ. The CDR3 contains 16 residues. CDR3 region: CASSPQQTAAGSPLHF. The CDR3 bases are TGCGCCAGCAGCCCACAGCAGACGGCGGCAGGGTCACCCCTCCACTTT.

CDR3 coding DNA: TGTGCCACCAGCAGACTAGCGGGAGGGGGCGCAGATACGCAGTATTTT. Translating it yields CATSRLAGGGADTQYF. The chain recombines TRBV15 with TRBJ2-3; 12 bases map to TRBD2. This CDR3 has 16 amino acids. From germline, CDR1 is LNHNV and CDR2 YYDKDF (reference sequence). Germline trimming cut 2 bases from V and 4 bases from J; bases unmatched to any gene: 4.

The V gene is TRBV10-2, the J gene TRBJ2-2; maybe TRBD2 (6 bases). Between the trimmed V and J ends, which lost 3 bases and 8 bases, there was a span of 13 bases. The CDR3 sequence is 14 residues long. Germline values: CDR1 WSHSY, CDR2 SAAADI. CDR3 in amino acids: CASSDGGSKGELFF. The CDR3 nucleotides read TGCGCCAGCAGTGATGGGGGGTCGAAGGGGGAGCTGTTTTTT.

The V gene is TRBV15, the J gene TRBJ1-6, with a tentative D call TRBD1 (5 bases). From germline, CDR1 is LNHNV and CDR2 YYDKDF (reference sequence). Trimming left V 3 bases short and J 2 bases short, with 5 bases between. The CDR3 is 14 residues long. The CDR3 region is CATSRDTYNSPLHF. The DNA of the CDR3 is TGTGCCACCAGCAGGGACACCTATAATTCACCCCTCCACTTT.

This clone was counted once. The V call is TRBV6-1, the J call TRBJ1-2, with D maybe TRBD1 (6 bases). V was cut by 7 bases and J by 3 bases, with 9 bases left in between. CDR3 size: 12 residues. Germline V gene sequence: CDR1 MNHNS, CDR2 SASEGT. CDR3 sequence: CASTDSHYGYTF. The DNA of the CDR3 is TGTGCCAGCACGGACAGCCACTATGGCTACACCTTC.

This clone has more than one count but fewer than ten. The CDR3 region is CASSGQGRGYTF. CDR3 coding DNA: TGTGCCAGTTCGGGACAGGGCAGAGGCTACACCTTC. The V call is TRBV6-4, the J call TRBJ1-2; 9 bases line up with TRBD1. Looked up from germline, CDR1 is MRHNA and CDR2 is SNTAGT. This CDR3 is 12 amino acids long. Trimming at V came to 9 bases and at J to 8 bases, leaving 7 bases not matched to a gene.

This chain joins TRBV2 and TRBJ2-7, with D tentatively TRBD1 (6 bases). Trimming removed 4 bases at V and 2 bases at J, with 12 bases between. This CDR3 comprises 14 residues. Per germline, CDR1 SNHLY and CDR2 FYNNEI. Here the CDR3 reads CASSGDTGPYEQYF. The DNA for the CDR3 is TGTGCCAGCAGTGGGGACACCGGGCCCTACGAGCAGTACTTC.

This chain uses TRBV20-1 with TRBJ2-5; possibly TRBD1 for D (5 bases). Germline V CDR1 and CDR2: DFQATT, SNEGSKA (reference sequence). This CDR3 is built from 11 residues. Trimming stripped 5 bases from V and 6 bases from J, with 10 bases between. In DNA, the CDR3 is TGCAGTGCTTCGGACATTAAGACCCAGTACTTC. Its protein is CSASDIKTQYF.

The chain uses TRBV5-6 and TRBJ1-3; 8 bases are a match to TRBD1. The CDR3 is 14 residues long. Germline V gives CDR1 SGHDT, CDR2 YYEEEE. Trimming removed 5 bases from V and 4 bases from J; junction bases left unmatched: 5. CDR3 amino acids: CASRPTGEGNTIYF. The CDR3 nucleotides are TGTGCCAGCAGACCGACAGGGGAAGGAAACACCATATATTTT. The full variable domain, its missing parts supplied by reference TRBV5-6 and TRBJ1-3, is DAGVTQSPTHLIKTRGQQVTLRCSPKSGHDTVSWYQQALGQGPQFIFQYYEEEERQRGNFPDRFSGHQFPNYSSELNVNALLLGDSALYLCASRPTGEGNTIYFGEGSWLTVV.

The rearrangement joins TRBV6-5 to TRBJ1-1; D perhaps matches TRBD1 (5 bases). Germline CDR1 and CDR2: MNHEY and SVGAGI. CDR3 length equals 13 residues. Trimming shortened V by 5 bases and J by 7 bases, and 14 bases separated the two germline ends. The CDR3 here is CASSLRVGGEAFF. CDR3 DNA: TGTGCCAGCAGTCTGAGGGTGGGGGGTGAAGCTTTCTTT.

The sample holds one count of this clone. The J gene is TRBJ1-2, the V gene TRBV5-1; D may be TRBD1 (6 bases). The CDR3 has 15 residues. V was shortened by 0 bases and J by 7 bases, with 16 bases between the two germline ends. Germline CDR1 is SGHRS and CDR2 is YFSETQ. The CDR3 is CASSLGNRDPLGYTF. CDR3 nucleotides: TGCGCCAGCAGCTTGGGGAACAGGGACCCTCTTGGCTACACCTTC.

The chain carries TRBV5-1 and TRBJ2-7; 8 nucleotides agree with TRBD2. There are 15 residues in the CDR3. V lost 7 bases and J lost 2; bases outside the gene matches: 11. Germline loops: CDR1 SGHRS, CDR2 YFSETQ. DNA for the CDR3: TGCGCCAGCGGCCTGGAGGCGGGAGGTCCCTACGAGCAGTACTTC. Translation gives CASGLEAGGPYEQYF.

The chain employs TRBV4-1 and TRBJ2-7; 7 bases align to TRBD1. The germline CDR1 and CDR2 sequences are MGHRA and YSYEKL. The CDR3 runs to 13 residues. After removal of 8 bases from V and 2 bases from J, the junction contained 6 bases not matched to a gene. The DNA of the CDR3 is TGCGCCAGCGGAAGGACAGGTCCCTACGAGCAGTACTTC. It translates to CASGRTGPYEQYF.

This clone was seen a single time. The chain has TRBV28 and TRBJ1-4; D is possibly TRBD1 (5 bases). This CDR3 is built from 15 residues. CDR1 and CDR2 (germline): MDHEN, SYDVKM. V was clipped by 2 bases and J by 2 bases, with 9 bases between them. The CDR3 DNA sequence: TGTGCCAGCAGTTTAGAGGGACTGACTAATGAAAAACTGTTTTTT. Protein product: CASSLEGLTNEKLFF.

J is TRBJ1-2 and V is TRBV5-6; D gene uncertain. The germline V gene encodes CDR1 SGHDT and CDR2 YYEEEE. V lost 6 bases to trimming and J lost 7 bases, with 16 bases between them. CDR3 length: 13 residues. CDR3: CASTLGMLAGYTF. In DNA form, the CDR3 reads TGTGCCAGCACCTTAGGCATGCTAGCTGGCTACACCTTC.

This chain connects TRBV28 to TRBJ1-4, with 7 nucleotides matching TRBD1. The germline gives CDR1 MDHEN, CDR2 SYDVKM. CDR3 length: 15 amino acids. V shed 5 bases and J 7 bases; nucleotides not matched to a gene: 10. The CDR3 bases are TGTGCCAGCAGTGCCGGACAGGCACAAGGTGAAAAACTGTTTTTT. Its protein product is CASSAGQAQGEKLFF.

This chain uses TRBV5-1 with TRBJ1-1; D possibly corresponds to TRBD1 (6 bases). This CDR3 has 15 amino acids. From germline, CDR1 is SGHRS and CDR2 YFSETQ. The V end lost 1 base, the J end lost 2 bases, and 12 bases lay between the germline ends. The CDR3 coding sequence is TGCGCCAGCAGCTTGTTCCAGACAGGTAACACTGAAGCTTTCTTT. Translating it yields CASSLFQTGNTEAFF.

In nucleotides, the CDR3 is TGTGCCAGCAGTTACAGGGGGCTAAGACCAGGCTACACCTTC. Its translation is CASSYRGLRPGYTF. The rearrangement uses TRBV2 and TRBJ1-2; 9 bases map to TRBD1. Germline CDR1 is SNHLY and CDR2 is FYNNEI. Germline trimming cut 5 bases from V and 8 bases from J; bases unmatched to any gene: 9. This CDR3 comprises 14 residues.

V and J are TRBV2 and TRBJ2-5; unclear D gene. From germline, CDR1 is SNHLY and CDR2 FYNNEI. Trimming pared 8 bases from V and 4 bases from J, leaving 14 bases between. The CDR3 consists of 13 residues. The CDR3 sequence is CASSREVPETQYF. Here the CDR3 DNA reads TGTGCCAGCTCCCGAGAGGTCCCAGAGACCCAGTACTTC.

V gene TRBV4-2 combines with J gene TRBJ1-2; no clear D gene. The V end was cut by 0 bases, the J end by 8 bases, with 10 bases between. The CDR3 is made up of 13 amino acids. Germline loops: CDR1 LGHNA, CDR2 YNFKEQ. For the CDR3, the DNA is TGTGCCAGCAGCCAAGATATACAGCGGGGCTACACCTTC. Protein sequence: CASSQDIQRGYTF.

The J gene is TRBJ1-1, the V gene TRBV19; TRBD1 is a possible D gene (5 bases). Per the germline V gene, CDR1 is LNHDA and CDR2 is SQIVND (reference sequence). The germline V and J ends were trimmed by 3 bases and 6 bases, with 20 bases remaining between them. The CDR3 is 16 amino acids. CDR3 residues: CASSIFPSGGMAEAFF. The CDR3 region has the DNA TGTGCCAGTAGTATCTTTCCCTCGGGGGGTATGGCTGAAGCTTTCTTT.

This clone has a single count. This chain's CDR3 is CASSLKVAGNEQFF. The CDR3 coding sequence is TGTGCCAGCAGCCTAAAGGTAGCGGGAAATGAGCAGTTCTTC. The chain employs TRBV4-2 and TRBJ2-1; 8 positions agree with TRBD2. Per germline, CDR1 LGHNA and CDR2 YNFKEQ. The ends lost 4 bases at V and 7 bases at J; junction bases unmatched: 6. CDR3 length: 14 residues.

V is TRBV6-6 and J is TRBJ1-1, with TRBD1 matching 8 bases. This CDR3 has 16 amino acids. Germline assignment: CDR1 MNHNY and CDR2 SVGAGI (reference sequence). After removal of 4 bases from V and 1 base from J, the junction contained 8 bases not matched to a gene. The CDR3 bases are TGTGCCAGCAGTTTCTCAGGGGGCGCACGGAACACTGAAGCTTTCTTT. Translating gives CASSFSGGARNTEAFF.

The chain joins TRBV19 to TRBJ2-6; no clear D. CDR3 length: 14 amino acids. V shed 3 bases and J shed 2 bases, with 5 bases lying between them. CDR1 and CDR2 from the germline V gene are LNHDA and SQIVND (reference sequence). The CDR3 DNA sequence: TGTGCCAGTAGTATTACAACTGGGGCCAACGTCCTGACTTTC. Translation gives CASSITTGANVLTF.

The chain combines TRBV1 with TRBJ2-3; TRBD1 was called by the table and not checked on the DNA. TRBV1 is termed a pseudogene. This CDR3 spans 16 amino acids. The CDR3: CTSSQRPQGGTDTQYF. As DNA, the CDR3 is TGCACCAGCAGCCAACGTCCCCAAGGGGGCACAGATACGCAGTATTTT.

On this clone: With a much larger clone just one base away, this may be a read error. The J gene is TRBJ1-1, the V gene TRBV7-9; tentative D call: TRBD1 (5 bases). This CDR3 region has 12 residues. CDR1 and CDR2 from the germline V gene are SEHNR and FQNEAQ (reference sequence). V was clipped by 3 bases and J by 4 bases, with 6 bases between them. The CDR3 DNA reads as TGTGCCAGCAGCTTGACAGTCACTGAAGCTTTCTTT. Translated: CASSLTVTEAFF.

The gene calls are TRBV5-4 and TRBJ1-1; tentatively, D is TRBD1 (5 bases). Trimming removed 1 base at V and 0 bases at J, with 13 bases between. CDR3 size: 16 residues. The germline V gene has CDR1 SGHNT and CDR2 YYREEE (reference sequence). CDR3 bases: TGTGCCAGCAGCTTGTCCTATGGACATATGAACACTGAAGCTTTCTTT. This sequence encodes CASSLSYGHMNTEAFF.